This TCR beta chain was found in a study of tumor-infiltrating lymphocytes in primary liver carcinoma. With a constant-region primer, TCR beta cDNA was made from around 530 ng of total RNA. Slightly modified ARM-PCR with three nested multiplex PCR rounds yielded TCR beta libraries. Primers for the first two PCR rounds were TRBV1-TRBV30 forward primers and a C-beta reverse primer (around 10 cycles per round). TCRdb redid the calling of the multiplex PCR reads with MiXCR, one entry per CDR3 protein. This repertoire shows roughly 330,000 distinct CDR3 sequences, about 61% found once; its top ten account for about 6.5%. Germline CDR1 and CDR2: SGHAT and FQNNGV. The CDR3 is 17 residues long. Points on this clonotype: The antigen is not known. One end of the junction does not line up with germline, which may come from a read error.

RNA isolated from unsorted whole blood supplied the blood RNA, with germline DNA also extracted. Preoperatively, peripheral blood was drawn, approximately 4.4 milliliters in total. Study results and caveats: Tumor tissue displayed a significantly greater top-250-clone fraction than blood (p = 0.039).

Sequencing was done on a sample of peripheral blood. J is TRBJ2-1 and V is TRBV11-2; D perhaps matches TRBD1 (5 bases). This receptor was identified in a man in his forties or fifties with primary liver carcinoma and hepatitis B virus infection. In DNA form, the CDR3 reads TGTGCCAGCAGTTTAGATCCGTTCAGGGTTGTTGACAATGAGCAGTTCTTC. Translating gives CASSLDPFRVVDNEQFF.